These 6 T cell receptor beta chains share one sample of origin, sequenced in a study of T-cell reconstitution after alpha-beta-depleted transplantation in children. Construction of the TCRbeta library involved unique molecular identifiers. From the PCR reads, TCRdb called clonotypes with MiXCR, one entry per CDR3 protein. In the table there are about 400,000 distinct CDR3 sequences, roughly 15% of which are singletons. Sequences were derived from PBMCs, sampled from the stem cell graft. These receptors were obtained from a human donor who donated a stem cell graft to a child with Fanconi anemia.

This clonotype was recorded a few times. The chain is built from TRBV25-1 and TRBJ1-5, with 7 bases aligning to TRBD1. CDR3 length: 14 amino acids. The V gene end was trimmed by 8 bases and the J gene end by 4 bases; junction bases not matched to a gene: 8. Germline V gives CDR1 MGHDK, CDR2 SYGVNS. The CDR3 region is CASSETGRNQPQHF. The DNA for the CDR3 is TGTGCCAGCTCGGAGACAGGGAGGAATCAGCCCCAGCATTTT. The full variable domain, completed using reference TRBV25-1 and TRBJ1-5, is EADIYQTPRYLVIGTGKKITLECSQTMGHDKMYWYQQDPGMELHLIHYSYGVNSTEKGDLSSESTVSRIRTEHFPLTLESARPSHTSQYLCASSETGRNQPQHFGDGTRLSIL.

This chain links TRBV20-1 with TRBJ1-2, with D perhaps matching TRBD1 (6 bases). The CDR3 has 12 residues. The V end lost 2 bases, the J end lost 4 bases, and 8 bases lay between the germline ends. Per the germline V gene, CDR1 is DFQATT and CDR2 is SNEGSKA (reference sequence). The CDR3 spells CSARRGGYGYTF. CDR3 DNA: TGCAGTGCTAGAAGGGGGGGCTATGGCTACACCTTC.

This clonotype was counted a few times. The J gene is TRBJ1-1, the V gene TRBV21-1. TRBV21-1 counts as a pseudogene. CDR3 length equals 15 residues. Here the CDR3 reads CASSKARAVNTEAFF. The DNA for the CDR3 is TGTGCCAGCAGCAAAGCGCGGGCAGTGAACACTGAAGCTTTCTTT.

This clonotype appeared once. V and J are TRBV11-2 and TRBJ1-6; D unclear. CDR3 length: 13 residues. Trimming cost V 0 bases and J 9 bases, with 6 bases left between them. Looked up from germline, CDR1 is SGHAT and CDR2 is FQNNGV. The CDR3 region is CASSLEEVSPLHF. The CDR3 DNA sequence: TGTGCCAGCAGCTTAGAGGAGGTTTCACCCCTCCACTTT.

The V call is TRBV11-2, the J call TRBJ1-1, with a weak D call TRBD1 (5 bases). Germline assignment: CDR1 SGHAT and CDR2 FQNNGV. The CDR3 spans 16 residues. The germline V and J ends were trimmed by 2 bases and 1 base, with 14 bases remaining between them. The CDR3 protein is CASSLPPGVKNTEAFF. The CDR3 DNA follows: TGTGCCAGCAGCTTACCGCCGGGGGTAAAGAACACTGAAGCTTTCTTT. Full variable domain (remainder filled in from reference TRBV11-2 and TRBJ1-1): EAGVAQSPRYKIIEKRQSVAFWCNPISGHATLYWYQQILGQGPKLLIQFQNNGVVDDSQLPKDRFSAERLKGVDSTLKIQPAKLEDSAVYLCASSLPPGVKNTEAFFGQGTRLTVV.

The chain combines TRBV7-9 with TRBJ1-2; D perhaps matches TRBD1 (5 bases). In germline, CDR1 is SEHNR, CDR2 FQNEAQ (reference sequence). Trimming left V 5 bases short and J 5 bases short, with 15 bases between. The CDR3 consists of 14 residues. The CDR3 DNA follows: TGTGCCAGCAGCCCCATGATGGGGCCTTATGGCTACACCTTC. Translating gives CASSPMMGPYGYTF.